Shown below are 32 T cell receptor beta chains from a single sample sequenced in a study of T-cell memory formation after mild COVID-19. TCRdb re-called the 5' RACE reads with MiXCR, one entry per CDR3 protein. The sample has around 510,000 distinct CDR3 sequences; less than 25% are singletons. The sequenced material came from PBMCs or a T cell subset sorted from them (not recorded which). Receptor source: an adult woman who had mild COVID-19 (a few samples of this study predate the infection). Cell type and time point are not known.

This clonotype has more than one count but fewer than ten. The chain is built from TRBV7-2 and TRBJ2-7, with D unresolved. Trimming left V 5 bases short and J 1 base short, with 12 bases between. The CDR3 contains 14 residues. Germline V gene data show CDR1 as SGHTA and CDR2 as FQGNSA. The CDR3 region has the DNA TGTGCCAGCAGCCATCGTGGCGGTTCCTACGAGCAGTACTTC. It codes for CASSHRGGSYEQYF.

This clonotype showed up just a few times. The chain couples TRBV5-5 to TRBJ2-1, with D hard to call. The CDR3 is 14 residues long. CDR1 SGHKS and CDR2 YYEKEE come from the germline V gene (reference sequence). Deletions cut 0 bases from V and 9 bases from J, with 13 bases between. CDR3 in DNA: TGTGCCAGCAGCTTGGGGGGATCGGTAGGTGAGCAGTTCTTC. Its protein is CASSLGGSVGEQFF.

The V and J genes are TRBV7-7 and TRBJ2-5; D unclear. This CDR3 region has 15 residues. Between the trimmed V and J ends, which lost 5 bases and 3 bases, there was a span of 16 bases. CDR1 is SSHAT, CDR2 FNYEAQ, per germline (reference sequence). In nucleotides, the CDR3 is TGTGCCAGCAGCCCCCTTCGGCTTCACAAAGAGACCCAGTACTTC. Protein: CASSPLRLHKETQYF.

The V call is TRBV6-2 or TRBV6-3, the J call TRBJ2-1; D is possibly TRBD1 (5 bases). V lost 7 bases and J 0 bases, leaving 10 bases between the germline ends. Germline V gene sequence: CDR1 MNHEY, CDR2 SVGEGT. The CDR3 has 14 residues. CDR3 in amino acids: CASIPRDSYNEQFF. As DNA, the CDR3 is TGTGCCAGCATACCCAGGGACTCCTACAATGAGCAGTTCTTC.

The chain recombines TRBV2 with TRBJ1-1; D perhaps matches TRBD1 (5 bases). There are 15 residues in the CDR3. Germline CDR1 is SNHLY and CDR2 is FYNNEI. The V gene lost 6 bases and the J gene lost 8 bases, with 22 bases spanning the gap. In DNA form, the CDR3 reads TGTGCCAGCAGAGGGGAGAATTCGGTAATAATAGAAGCTTTCTTT. It specifies CASRGENSVIIEAFF.

This rearrangement joins TRBV14 to TRBJ2-1; 13 nucleotides agree with TRBD2. CDR1 and CDR2 (germline): SGHDN, FVKESK. The J segment lost 4 bases and the V segment lost 4 bases, leaving 22 bases of the junction unmatched. The CDR3 is 22 residues long. The CDR3 region is CASSPGLAGERALPWYYNEQFF. DNA for the CDR3: TGTGCCAGCAGCCCCGGACTAGCGGGAGAGAGGGCATTACCCTGGTATTACAATGAGCAGTTCTTC.

V usage is TRBV7-2 and J usage is TRBJ1-2; D ambiguous. The germline V and J ends were trimmed by 5 bases and 4 bases, with 17 bases remaining between them. The CDR3 contains 15 residues. Germline assignment: CDR1 SGHTA and CDR2 FQGNSA. The CDR3 DNA reads as TGTGCCAGCAGCCCAGAACGCCGGGGTACCTATGGCTACACCTTC. Translation gives CASSPERRGTYGYTF.

As regards this clonotype: This may come from a read error, since a much larger clone is one base off. The chain employs TRBV4-1 and TRBJ1-2; TRBD1 is a possible D gene (6 bases). The CDR3 consists of 14 residues. Germline V CDR1 and CDR2: MGHRA, YSYEKL. The CDR3 DNA is TGCGCCAGCAGCCAAGAAGGACAGATCTATAGCTACACCTTC. It specifies CASSQEGQIYSYTF.

The chain carries TRBV11-3 and TRBJ2-5; TRBD1 is a possible D gene (6 bases). V dropped 3 bases and J dropped 5 bases, with 10 bases sitting between them. From germline, CDR1 is SGHNT and CDR2 YENEEA. CDR3 length: 13 residues. The CDR3 DNA follows: TGTGCCAGCAGCTTCCAGGGGTCGGAGACCCAGTACTTC. This codes for CASSFQGSETQYF.

This chain connects TRBV5-6 to TRBJ1-1, with TRBD1 identical over 7 bases. The trim removed 3 bases at V and 8 bases at J, leaving 4 bases unmatched. Germline CDR1 SGHDT, CDR2 YYEEEE. There are 12 residues in the CDR3. CDR3 nucleotide sequence: TGTGCCAGCAGCTCAGGGACAGAAGAAGCTTTCTTT. The encoded protein is CASSSGTEEAFF.

This clonotype appeared many times. This sequence joins TRBV11-2 and TRBJ2-1; 8 bases match TRBD1. The ends lost 4 bases at V and 8 bases at J; junction bases unmatched: 1. CDR3 length equals 12 residues. From germline, CDR1 is SGHAT and CDR2 FQNNGV. CDR3 DNA sequence: TGTGCCAGCAGCTCAGGGGGCTATGAGCAGTTCTTC. Its protein is CASSSGGYEQFF.

This clonotype was counted only a few times. V and J are TRBV7-8 and TRBJ1-1, with D unclear. Germline CDR1 is SGHVS and CDR2 is FQNEAQ. This CDR3 is 16 amino acids long. With 0 bases removed from V and 1 base from J, the gap between germline ends came to 12 bases. CDR3 sequence (DNA): TGTGCCAGCAGCTTAGCGCCGGCAGCCCGGAACACTGAAGCTTTCTTT. Protein sequence: CASSLAPAARNTEAFF.

This clonotype showed up just a few times. The chain employs TRBV20-1 and TRBJ2-2; D is unclear. The CDR3 covers 15 residues. Germline V lookup: CDR1 DFQATT, CDR2 SNEGSKA (reference sequence). Trimming removed 0 bases from V and 6 bases from J, with 14 bases in between. CDR3 sequence (DNA): TGCAGTGCTAGAGACGGTGACGGCTGGGCCGGGGAGCTGTTTTTT. It is translated as CSARDGDGWAGELFF.

This CDR3 is CSARTGAGIYEQYF. The CDR3 nucleotides read TGCAGCGCCCGGACAGGGGCGGGAATCTACGAGCAGTACTTC. The V gene is TRBV29-1, the J gene TRBJ2-7; 9 nucleotides agree with TRBD1. Germline V gene data show CDR1 as SQVTM and CDR2 as ANQGSEA. CDR3 length equals 14 residues. V was clipped by 7 bases and J by 3 bases; unmatched bases: 10.

The count of this clonotype is one. The chain employs TRBV5-1 and TRBJ1-1; TRBD1 matches at 8 bases. The trim removed 1 base at V and 3 bases at J, leaving 8 bases unmatched. The CDR3 loop spans 16 amino acids. The germline V gene encodes CDR1 SGHRS and CDR2 YFSETQ. The CDR3 reads CASSLLPTGGDTEAFF. The CDR3 nucleotides are TGCGCCAGCAGCTTGCTCCCCACAGGGGGTGACACTGAAGCTTTCTTT.

The chain joins TRBV27 to TRBJ1-2; weak D call: TRBD1 (6 bases). Trimming removed 4 bases from V and 8 bases from J, with 20 bases in between. Germline V CDR1 and CDR2: MNHEY, SMNVEV (reference sequence). The CDR3 consists of 15 residues. CDR3 region: CASSYTTGHLTGYTF. CDR3 sequence (DNA): TGTGCCAGCAGTTATACAACGGGACACCTTACCGGCTACACCTTC.

The CDR3 loop reads CASSGTGGGSWSYNSPLHF. For the CDR3, the DNA is TGTGCCAGCAGTGGAACAGGGGGGGGAAGTTGGTCCTATAATTCACCCCTCCACTTT. V usage is TRBV25-1 and J usage is TRBJ1-6; 8 positions agree with TRBD1. Per the germline V gene, CDR1 is MGHDK and CDR2 is SYGVNS. The J segment lost 1 base and the V segment lost 4 bases, leaving 12 bases of the junction unmatched. The CDR3 spans 19 residues. The full variable domain, completed using reference TRBV25-1 and TRBJ1-6, is EADIYQTPRYLVIGTGKKITLECSQTMGHDKMYWYQQDPGMELHLIHYSYGVNSTEKGDLSSESTVSRIRTEHFPLTLESARPSHTSQYLCASSGTGGGSWSYNSPLHFGNGTRLTVT.

V is TRBV12-3 or TRBV12-4 and J is TRBJ2-3; 9 nucleotides match TRBD1. The V gene end was trimmed by 6 bases and the J gene end by 6 bases; junction bases not matched to a gene: 7. The CDR3 length is 14 residues. CDR3 nucleotides: TGTGCCAGCAGGGGACAGGGTGGGTTTGATACGCAGTATTTT. Translation gives CASRGQGGFDTQYF.

This clonotype came up a few times. The chain combines TRBV7-9 with TRBJ1-1; 7 bases match TRBD1. Germline CDR1 and CDR2: SEHNR and FQNEAQ (reference sequence). Trimming removed 11 bases from V and 1 base from J; junction bases left unmatched: 10. The CDR3 spans 14 residues. In DNA form, the CDR3 reads TGTGCCTCCGGAGACAGGGACCGGAACACTGAAGCTTTCTTT. Encoded protein: CASGDRDRNTEAFF.

The chain has TRBV7-2 and TRBJ2-5; the match to TRBD2 covers 9 bases. This CDR3 comprises 15 residues. V trimming: 3 bases; J trimming: 3 bases; junction bases outside the gene matches: 5. Germline V gene data show CDR1 as SGHTA and CDR2 as FQGNSA. This CDR3 is CASSFRTSAEETQYF. CDR3 coding DNA: TGTGCCAGCAGCTTCCGGACTAGCGCCGAAGAGACCCAGTACTTC.

This chain uses TRBV7-9 with TRBJ1-1; the D gene is possibly TRBD1 (5 bases). Trimming stripped 1 base from V and 5 bases from J, with 11 bases between. The CDR3 is made up of 14 amino acids. CDR1 is SEHNR, CDR2 FQNEAQ, per germline (reference sequence). The CDR3 DNA is TGTGCCAGCAGCTTAGAGGGGACGTTGACTGAAGCTTTCTTT. Translating gives CASSLEGTLTEAFF.

The chain is built from TRBV5-6 and TRBJ2-1; 10 bases fit TRBD2. CDR3 length equals 12 residues. Germline assignment: CDR1 SGHDT and CDR2 YYEEEE. Unmatched junction bases numbered 5, after V lost 3 bases and J lost 14 bases. Here the CDR3 DNA reads TGTGCCAGCAGCTCGAGAGCGGGAGGGAAGTTCTTC. It is translated as CASSSRAGGKFF.

The genes are TRBV19 and TRBJ2-7; the D gene is possibly TRBD1 (5 bases). Between the trimmed V and J ends, which lost 5 bases and 2 bases, there was a span of 10 bases. This CDR3 region has 13 residues. CDR1 is LNHDA, CDR2 SQIVND, per germline (reference sequence). The CDR3 DNA reads as TGTGCCAGTAGTCACGGCAGGGCCTACGAGCAGTACTTC. It codes for CASSHGRAYEQYF. Full variable domain (outside the CDR3, taken from reference TRBV19 and TRBJ2-7): DGGITQSPKYLFRKEGQNVTLSCEQNLNHDAMYWYRQDPGQGLRLIYYSQIVNDFQKGDIAEGYSVSREKKESFPLTVTSAQKNPTAFYLCASSHGRAYEQYFGPGTRLTVT.

V gene TRBV5-1 combines with J gene TRBJ1-2, with D perhaps matching TRBD1 (6 bases). V was pared by 0 bases and J by 1 base, with 13 bases between. The CDR3 is 16 residues long. The V gene's germline CDR1 is SGHRS and CDR2 YFSETQ. Here the CDR3 reads CASSLVARTDNYGYTF. Here the CDR3 DNA reads TGCGCCAGCAGCTTGGTGGCTCGGACAGATAACTATGGCTACACCTTC. Full variable domain (outside the CDR3, taken from reference TRBV5-1 and TRBJ1-2): KAGVTQTPRYLIKTRGQQVTLSCSPISGHRSVSWYQQTPGQGLQFLFEYFSETQRNKGNFPGRFSGRQFSNSRSEMNVSTLELGDSALYLCASSLVARTDNYGYTFGSGTRLTVV.

The gene calls are TRBV11-1 and TRBJ2-5; 12 bases align to TRBD2. Germline trimming cut 1 base from V and 2 bases from J; bases unmatched to any gene: 11. Germline CDR1 is SGHAT and CDR2 is FQDESV (reference sequence). This CDR3 has 19 amino acids. The CDR3: CASSLGVLAGGPGQETQYF. CDR3 DNA: TGTGCCAGCAGCTTAGGTGTCCTAGCGGGGGGGCCGGGGCAAGAGACCCAGTACTTC.

This clonotype was picked up a small number of times. This chain uses TRBV12-3 or TRBV12-4 with TRBJ1-2; D gene ambiguous. V was cut by 5 bases and J by 8 bases, with 18 bases left in between. This CDR3 has 14 residues. CDR3: CASSPIPSPEGYTF. CDR3 sequence (DNA): TGTGCCAGCAGTCCCATTCCTTCCCCGGAGGGCTACACCTTC.

The V gene is TRBV9, the J gene TRBJ1-3, with D perhaps TRBD1 (6 bases). The V gene's germline CDR1 is SGDLS and CDR2 YYNGEE. The V end was cut by 0 bases, the J end by 4 bases, with 11 bases between. CDR3 size: 15 residues. CDR3 bases: TGTGCCAGCAGCGTAGATCAGGGGTCCGGAAACACCATATATTTT. The encoded protein is CASSVDQGSGNTIYF.

This clonotype was observed at least ten times. The gene calls are TRBV24-1 and TRBJ2-7; possible D gene TRBD2, 5 bases. Deletions cut 3 bases from V and 3 bases from J, with 17 bases between. Germline V gene lookup returns CDR1 KGHDR and CDR2 SFDVKD. The CDR3 contains 16 residues. DNA for the CDR3: TGTGCCACCAGTGATAAGCCGAAGAGCGGAAGCTACGAGCAGTACTTC. Translation gives CATSDKPKSGSYEQYF.

V gene TRBV6-5 combines with J gene TRBJ1-6; D not certain. Germline V CDR1 and CDR2: MNHEY, SVGAGI. This CDR3 has 14 amino acids. V gave up 2 bases and J gave up 5 bases, with 7 bases separating them. For the CDR3, the DNA is TGTGCCAGCAGTTACCAACAGAATAATTCACCCCTCCACTTT. This encodes CASSYQQNNSPLHF.

This chain uses TRBV3-1 with TRBJ2-1; TRBD2 agrees at 8 bases. Germline lookup yields CDR1 LGHDT and CDR2 YNNKEL (reference sequence). The CDR3 is 17 residues long. V was clipped by 4 bases and J by 2 bases; unmatched bases: 10. CDR3 nucleotides: TGTGCCAGCAGCCCGAGATTTATAGCGGGACCCTACAATGAGCAGTTCTTC. Protein product: CASSPRFIAGPYNEQFF.

This clonotype was picked up a small number of times. The rearrangement uses TRBV27 and TRBJ1-1; D uncertain. CDR3 size: 14 residues. The V and J ends lost 9 bases and 5 bases respectively, with 19 bases between them. The germline gives CDR1 MNHEY, CDR2 SMNVEV (reference sequence). CDR3 sequence reads: CASSPPGSSTEAFF. The CDR3 coding sequence is TGTGCCAGTTCCCCTCCGGGGAGTAGTACTGAAGCTTTCTTT.

This clonotype was detected once. The chain is built from TRBV7-9 and TRBJ1-1; D is perhaps TRBD1 (5 bases). Germline CDR1 reads SEHNR; CDR2 reads FQNEAQ (reference sequence). The CDR3 has 13 amino acids. Trimming left V 3 bases short and J 11 bases short, with 16 bases between. DNA of the CDR3: TGTGCCAGCAGCTTCGAGGAGGGGCGGCAGGCTTTCTTT. Translating it yields CASSFEEGRQAFF.